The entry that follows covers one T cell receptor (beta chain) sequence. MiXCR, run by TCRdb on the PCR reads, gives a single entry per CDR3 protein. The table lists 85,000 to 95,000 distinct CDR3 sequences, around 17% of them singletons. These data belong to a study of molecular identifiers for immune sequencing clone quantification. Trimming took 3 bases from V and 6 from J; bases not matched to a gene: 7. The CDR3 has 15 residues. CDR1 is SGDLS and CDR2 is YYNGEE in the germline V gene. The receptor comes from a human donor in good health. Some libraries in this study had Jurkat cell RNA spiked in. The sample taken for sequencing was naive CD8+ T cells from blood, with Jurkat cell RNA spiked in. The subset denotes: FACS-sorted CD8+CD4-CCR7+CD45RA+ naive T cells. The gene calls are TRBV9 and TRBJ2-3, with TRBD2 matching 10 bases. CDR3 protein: CASSERGGQGDTQYF. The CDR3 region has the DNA TGTGCCAGCAGCGAGCGGGGGGGCCAAGGCGATACGCAGTATTTT. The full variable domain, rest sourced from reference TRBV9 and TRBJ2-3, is DSGVTQTPKHLITATGQRVTLRCSPRSGDLSVYWYQQSLDQGLQFLIQYYNGEERAKGNILERFSAQQFPDLHSELNLSSLELGDSALYFCASSERGGQGDTQYFGPGTRLTVL.